This T cell receptor beta chain was identified in a study of blood T cell repertoires in COVID-19. Overall study context: T cells, B-cell-depleted T cells, or PBMCs provided the cDNA or gDNA that served as material.

CDR1 MRHNA and CDR2 SNTAGT come from the germline V gene. The V end was cut by 4 bases, the J end by 3 bases, with 9 bases between. The CDR3 covers 14 residues. Profiled with immunoSEQ multiplex PCR; TCRdb holds only in-frame clones, not every one. The table has some 150,000 clones, around 89% seen once. Sample: peripheral blood. The chain links TRBV6-4 to TRBJ2-2; a weak D match, TRBD1 (6 bases). The TCR was taken from a woman in her forties with acute or convalescent COVID-19. CDR3 sequence reads: CASSARQDTGELFF. The CDR3 nucleotides are TGTGCCAGCAGTGCTAGACAGGACACCGGGGAGCTGTTTTTT.